Here is one T cell receptor beta chain with its context. Its antigen is currently unknown. The entry originates in a study of T cells after posttransplantation cyclophosphamide. Notes on the study in general: TRB clonality was highly associated with recipient CMV seropositivity and reactivation. TRB overlap between skin or GI tissue T cells and blood was limited.

TCRdb's table, derived via immunoSEQ multiplex PCR, lists solely in-frame clones and lacks some. The top ten clones hold 14% to 15% of a sample with approximately 30,000 clones, roughly 89% of them seen once. V dropped 1 base and J dropped 2 bases, with 12 bases sitting between them. Germline lookup yields CDR1 SGHTA and CDR2 FQGNSA. CDR3 length: 16 amino acids. This TCR derives from a woman aged 40 to 50 with a blood cancer, CMV-positive, and with a related stem cell donor. V is TRBV7-2 and J is TRBJ1-3; D is perhaps TRBD1 (5 bases). The sample taken for sequencing was PBMCs. CDR3 coding DNA: TGTGCCAGCAGCTTAGGCGGAGGGGAACCTGGAAACACCATATATTTT. Translated: CASSLGGGEPGNTIYF.